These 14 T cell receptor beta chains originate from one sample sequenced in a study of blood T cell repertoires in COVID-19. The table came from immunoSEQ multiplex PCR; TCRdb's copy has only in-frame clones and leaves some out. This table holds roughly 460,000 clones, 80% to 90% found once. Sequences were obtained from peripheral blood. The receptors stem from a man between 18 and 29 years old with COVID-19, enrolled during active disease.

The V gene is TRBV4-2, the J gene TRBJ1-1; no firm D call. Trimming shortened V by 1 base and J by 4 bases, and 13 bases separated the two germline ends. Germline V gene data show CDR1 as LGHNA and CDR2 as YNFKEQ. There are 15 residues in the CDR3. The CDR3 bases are TGTGCCAGCAGCCAAGCTACGGGCGCGGGCACTGAAGCTTTCTTT. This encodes CASSQATGAGTEAFF.

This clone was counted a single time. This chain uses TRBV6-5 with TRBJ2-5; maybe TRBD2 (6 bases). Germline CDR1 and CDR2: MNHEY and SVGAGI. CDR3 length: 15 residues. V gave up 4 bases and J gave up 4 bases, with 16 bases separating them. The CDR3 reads CASSSRRGVGETQYF. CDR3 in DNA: TGTGCCAGCAGTTCGCGACGCGGGGTTGGAGAGACCCAGTACTTC.

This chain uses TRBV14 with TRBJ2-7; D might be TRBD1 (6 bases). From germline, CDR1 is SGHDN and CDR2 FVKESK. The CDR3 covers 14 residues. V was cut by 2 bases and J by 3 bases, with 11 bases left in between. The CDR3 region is CASSQIDRFYEQYF. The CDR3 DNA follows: TGTGCCAGCAGCCAAATCGACAGGTTCTACGAGCAGTACTTC.

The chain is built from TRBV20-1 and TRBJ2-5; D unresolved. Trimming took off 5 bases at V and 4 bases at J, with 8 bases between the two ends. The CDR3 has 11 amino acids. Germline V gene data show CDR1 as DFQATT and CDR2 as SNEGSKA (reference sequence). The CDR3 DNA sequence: TGCAGTGCTGTCCCGGGAGAGACCCAGTACTTC. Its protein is CSAVPGETQYF.

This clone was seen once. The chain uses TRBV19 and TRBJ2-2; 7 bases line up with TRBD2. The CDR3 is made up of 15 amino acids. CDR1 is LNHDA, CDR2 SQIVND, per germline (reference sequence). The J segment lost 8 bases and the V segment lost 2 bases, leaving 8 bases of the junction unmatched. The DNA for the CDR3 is TGTGCCAGTAGTATACGGTATGCGGGAGCGGGGGAGCTGTTTTTT. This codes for CASSIRYAGAGELFF. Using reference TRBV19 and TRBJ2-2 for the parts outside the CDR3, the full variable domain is DGGITQSPKYLFRKEGQNVTLSCEQNLNHDAMYWYRQDPGQGLRLIYYSQIVNDFQKGDIAEGYSVSREKKESFPLTVTSAQKNPTAFYLCASSIRYAGAGELFFGEGSRLTVL.

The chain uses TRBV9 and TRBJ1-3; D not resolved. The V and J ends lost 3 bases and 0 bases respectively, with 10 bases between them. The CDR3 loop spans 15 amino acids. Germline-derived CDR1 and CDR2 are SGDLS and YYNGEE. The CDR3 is CASSAQAPSGNTIYF. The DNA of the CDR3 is TGTGCCAGCAGCGCGCAGGCGCCCTCTGGAAACACCATATATTTT.

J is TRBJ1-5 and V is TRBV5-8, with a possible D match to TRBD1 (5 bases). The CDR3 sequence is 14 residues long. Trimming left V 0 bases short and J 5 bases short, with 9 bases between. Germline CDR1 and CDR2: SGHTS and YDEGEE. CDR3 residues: CASSLGQNDQPQHF. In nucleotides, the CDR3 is TGTGCCAGCAGCTTGGGACAGAATGATCAGCCCCAGCATTTT.

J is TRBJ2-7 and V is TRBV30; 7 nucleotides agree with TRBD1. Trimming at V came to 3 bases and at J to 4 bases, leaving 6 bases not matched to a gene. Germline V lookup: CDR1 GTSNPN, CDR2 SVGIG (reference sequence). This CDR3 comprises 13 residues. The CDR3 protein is CAWSWDRTYEQYF. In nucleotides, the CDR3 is TGTGCCTGGAGCTGGGACAGAACTTACGAGCAGTACTTC. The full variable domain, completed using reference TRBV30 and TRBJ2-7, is SQTIHQWPATLVQPVGSPLSLECTVEGTSNPNLYWYRQAAGRGLQLLFYSVGIGQISSEVPQNLSASRPQDRQFILSSKKLLLSDSGFYLCAWSWDRTYEQYFGPGTRLTVT.

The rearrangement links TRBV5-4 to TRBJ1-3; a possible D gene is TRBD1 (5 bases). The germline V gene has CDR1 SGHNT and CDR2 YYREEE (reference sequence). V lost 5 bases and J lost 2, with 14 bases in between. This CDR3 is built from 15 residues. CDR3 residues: CASSMGGITGNTIYF. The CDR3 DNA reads TGTGCCAGCAGTATGGGGGGGATCACTGGAAACACCATATATTTT. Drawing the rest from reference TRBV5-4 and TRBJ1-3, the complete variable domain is ETGVTQSPTHLIKTRGQQVTLRCSSQSGHNTVSWYQQALGQGPQFIFQYYREEENGRGNFPPRFSGLQFPNYSSELNVNALELDDSALYLCASSMGGITGNTIYFGEGSWLTVV.

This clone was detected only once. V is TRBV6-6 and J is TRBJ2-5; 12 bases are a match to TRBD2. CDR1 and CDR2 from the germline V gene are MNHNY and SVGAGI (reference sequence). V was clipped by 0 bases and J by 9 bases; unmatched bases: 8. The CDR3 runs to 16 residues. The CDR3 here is CASSYSSTSGGQAQYF. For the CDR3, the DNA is TGTGCCAGCAGTTACTCGAGTACTAGCGGGGGGCAAGCCCAGTACTTC.

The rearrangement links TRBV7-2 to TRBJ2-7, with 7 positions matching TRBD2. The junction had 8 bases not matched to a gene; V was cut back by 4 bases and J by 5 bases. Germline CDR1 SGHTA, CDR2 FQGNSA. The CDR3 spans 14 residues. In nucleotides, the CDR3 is TGTGCCAGCAGCTCGGGCGGGGGTTATAACGAGCAGTACTTC. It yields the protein CASSSGGGYNEQYF.

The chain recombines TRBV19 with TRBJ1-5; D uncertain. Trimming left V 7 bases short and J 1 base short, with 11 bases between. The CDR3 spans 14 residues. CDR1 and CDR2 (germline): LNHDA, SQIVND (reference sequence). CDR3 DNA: TGTGCCAGTAATCTGAGGAGGAGCAATCAGCCCCAGCATTTT. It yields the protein CASNLRRSNQPQHF.

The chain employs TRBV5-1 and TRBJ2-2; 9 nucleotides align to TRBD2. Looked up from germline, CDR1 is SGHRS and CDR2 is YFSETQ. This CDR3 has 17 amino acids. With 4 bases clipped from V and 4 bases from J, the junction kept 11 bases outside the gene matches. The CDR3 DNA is TGCGCCAGCAGCGGCTCCTTAGCGGGAGTGGGCACCGGGGAGCTGTTTTTT. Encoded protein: CASSGSLAGVGTGELFF.

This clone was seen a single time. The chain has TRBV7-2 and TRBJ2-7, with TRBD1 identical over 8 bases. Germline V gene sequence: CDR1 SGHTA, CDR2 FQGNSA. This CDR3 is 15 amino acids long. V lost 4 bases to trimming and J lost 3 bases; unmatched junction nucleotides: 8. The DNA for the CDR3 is TGTGCCAGCAGCTCCGGGACAGGCAGGAACTACGAGCAGTACTTC. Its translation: CASSSGTGRNYEQYF.